This T cell receptor beta chain appears in the sequencing data of a study of Ad26.COV2.S vaccination and SARS-CoV-2 variants. TCRdb keeps only in-frame clones here, not all; method: immunoSEQ multiplex PCR. The data show about 440,000 clones, 80% to 95% seen once. J gave up 3 bases and V 4 bases, and 4 bases lay outside the gene matches. Per the germline V gene, CDR1 is SEHNR and CDR2 is FQNEAQ (reference sequence). The CDR3 runs to 15 residues. A single count supports this clone. Treatment denoted: about 20 received Ad26.COV2.S at low or high dose, single or two shots; 5 received placebo; per-sample allocation not given. At day 63 after the first vaccine or placebo injection, samples were drawn.

V gene TRBV7-9 combines with J gene TRBJ2-1; TRBD2 aligns across 9 bases. This specimen consisted of peripheral blood, obtained in a trial of Ad26.COV2.S vaccine versus placebo. The sequence was obtained from a person aged 18-65 years who received the Ad26.COV2.S COVID-19 vaccine or a placebo. The DNA of the CDR3 is TGTGCCAGCAGCTACTCTAGCGGGGACTACAATGAGCAGTTCTTC. The encoded protein is CASSYSSGDYNEQFF.